Listed below are T cell receptor beta chains from one sample, sequenced in a study of T-cell memory formation after mild COVID-19. MiXCR, run by TCRdb on the 5' RACE reads, gives a single entry per CDR3 protein. The sample includes 350,000 to 500,000 distinct CDR3 sequences, 15% to 20% of them seen just once. The sample taken for sequencing was PBMCs or a T cell subset sorted from them (not recorded which). The receptors derive from an adult woman who had mild COVID-19 (a few samples of this study predate the infection). Cell type and time point are not known. The CDR3 runs from the conserved cysteine through the conserved F or W. The D gene is left open where the match is weak. The size field is filled for only some rows; it gives once, few, many or a size class.

d_call clone_size j_call v_call cdr3_nt cdr3_aa
- - TRBJ1-1 TRBV27 TGTGCCAGCAGTTGGGGTGGGGGATCCGACACTGAAGCTTTCTTT CASSWGGGSDTEAFF
- many TRBJ2-5 TRBV25-1 TGTGCCAGCAGCCCAGTCGGCCCCCATAGTGGGACCCAGTACTTC CASSPVGPHSGTQYF
TRBD2 - TRBJ2-3 TRBV9 TGTGCCAGCAGCGACCTAGCGGGGGGGCTCACGGATACGCAGTATTTT CASSDLAGGLTDTQYF
- - TRBJ1-1 TRBV5-1 TGCGCCAGCAGCGCTAGCGGACAGAATGGTGTGTCTTTCTTT CASSASGQNGVSFF
- - TRBJ2-3 TRBV5-1 TGCGCCAGCAGCCGAGACAGGAGGAGCACAGATACGCAGTATTTT CASSRDRRSTDTQYF
TRBD2 few TRBJ2-5 TRBV6-2/TRBV6-3 TGTGCCAGCAGTTACTCGAAGACTAGCGGAGCGCAAGAGACCCAGTACTTC CASSYSKTSGAQETQYF
TRBD2 - TRBJ2-3 TRBV12-3/TRBV12-4 TGTGCCAGCAGTCCCATAGGAACTAGCGGGGCGTATTTT CASSPIGTSGAYF
TRBD1 - TRBJ2-7 TRBV6-2/TRBV6-3 TGTGCCAGCAGTTACAGGGGGCTAAACTACGAGCAGTACTTC CASSYRGLNYEQYF
- - TRBJ1-5 TRBV19 TGTGCCAGTAGTATATCTGCGGATAGCAATCAGCCCCAGCATTTT CASSISADSNQPQHF
- few TRBJ1-2 TRBV12-3/TRBV12-4 TGTGCCAGCAGTTTACGGGGGGGGAGTCGCTATGGCTACACCTTC CASSLRGGSRYGYTF
- - TRBJ1-1 TRBV19 TGTGCCAGTAACCGGCTCATAGCGGGGACTGAAGCTTTCTTT CASNRLIAGTEAFF
TRBD1 - TRBJ1-1 TRBV5-1 TGCGCCAGCAACTTGGCGACCTCAGGGGGCACTGAAGCTTTCTTT CASNLATSGGTEAFF
- once TRBJ1-5 TRBV19 TGTGCCAGTGCCAGGCGGGGAGATCAGCCCCAGCATTTT CASARRGDQPQHF
- - TRBJ1-1 TRBV28 TGTGCCAGCTTGCGGGGAGGAGACACTGAAGCTTTCTTT CASLRGGDTEAFF
- - TRBJ1-2 TRBV12-3/TRBV12-4 TGTGCCAGCAGTACCCGGGCGGGCTATGGCTACACCTTC CASSTRAGYGYTF
TRBD2 few TRBJ2-3 TRBV6-2/TRBV6-3 TGTGCCAGCAGTCACAGCGGGGGGGCCACAGATACGCAGTATTTT CASSHSGGATDTQYF
- few TRBJ2-1 TRBV7-3 TGTGCCAGCAGCTTATTGTGGACCTCCACCTACAATGAGCAGTTCTTC CASSLLWTSTYNEQFF
- few TRBJ2-5 TRBV6-2/TRBV6-3 TGTGCCAGCACCCTAGTGGGGGTAAACCAAGAGACCCAGTACTTC CASTLVGVNQETQYF
TRBD2 - TRBJ2-5 TRBV29-1 TGCAGCGTTGATAACCGGGGAGCGGGAGTACCAGAGACCCAGTACTTC CSVDNRGAGVPETQYF
TRBD1 few TRBJ2-5 TRBV12-3/TRBV12-4 TGTGCCAGCAGTTCAACCTCCGCCGGGACAGGGGTGGAGACCCAGTACTTC CASSSTSAGTGVETQYF
TRBD1 - TRBJ2-5 TRBV19 TGTGCCAGCCGACGGACAGGGGAGGGGGAGACCCAGTACTTC CASRRTGEGETQYF
- - TRBJ2-3 TRBV5-1 TGCGCCAGCAGCTTGACGGGGCCGTTGACAGATACGCAGTATTTT CASSLTGPLTDTQYF
TRBD2 once TRBJ2-1 TRBV5-1 TGCGCCAGCAGCTTGGAGGTCGGGAGGGCCTTTGGCAATGAGCAGTTCTTC CASSLEVGRAFGNEQFF
TRBD1 few TRBJ1-1 TRBV29-1 TGCAGCGCCGGACAGACAGGGGTGCGGGACACTGAAGCTTTCTTT CSAGQTGVRDTEAFF
- - TRBJ1-6 TRBV27 TGTGCCAGCAGTTTATCATCCAGGTCCGATTCACCCCTCCACTTT CASSLSSRSDSPLHF
- - TRBJ2-5 TRBV20-1 TGCAGTGCTAGAAGGGGCCAAGAGACCCAGTACTTC CSARRGQETQYF
- few TRBJ1-2 TRBV24-1 TGTGCCACCAGTGATCCCCTCCGTCGGGCGGGGGATGGCTACACCTTC CATSDPLRRAGDGYTF
TRBD1 few TRBJ2-7 TRBV20-1 TGCAGTGCTAGTCGGGACAGGGGAATCCACGAGCAGTACTTC CSASRDRGIHEQYF